This is a list of T cell receptor beta chains from one sample in a study of blood T cell repertoires in COVID-19. Sequencing used immunoSEQ multiplex PCR; TCRdb keeps in-frame clones, though not all of them. The sample holds around 150,000 clones, roughly 80% seen once. Source material: peripheral blood. These receptors were collected from a man aged 55 to 70 with acute or convalescent COVID-19. CDR3s include the opening cysteine and the closing phenylalanine or tryptophan. D genes are given only for firm matches. For some rows the clone size is stated as once, few or many, or as a class when expanded; others skip it.

d_gene: NA
abundance: NA
j_gene: TRBJ1-1
v_gene: TRBV3-1/TRBV3-2
CDR3nt: TGTGCCAGCAGCCCGATCCAAGGGGGGGACACTGAAGCTTTCTTT
CDR3aa: CASSPIQGGDTEAFF

d_gene: NA
abundance: NA
j_gene: TRBJ1-2
v_gene: TRBV19
CDR3nt: TGTGCCAGTAGTGACAGCGATGGTAACTATGGCTACACCTTC
CDR3aa: CASSDSDGNYGYTF

d_gene: TRBD2
abundance: NA
j_gene: TRBJ2-7
v_gene: TRBV28
CDR3nt: TGTGCCAGCAGTTTTGAACTAGCGGGGGATTCGTACGAGCAGTACTTC
CDR3aa: CASSFELAGDSYEQYF

d_gene: TRBD1
abundance: few
j_gene: TRBJ1-2
v_gene: TRBV5-4
CDR3nt: TGTGCCAGCAGCTCCGGGACAGGGAATAATCGGTATGGCTACACCTTC
CDR3aa: CASSSGTGNNRYGYTF

d_gene: TRBD1
abundance: once
j_gene: TRBJ1-1
v_gene: TRBV3-1/TRBV3-2
CDR3nt: TGTGCCAGCAGCGGGGACAGGGGGAACACTGAAGCTTTCTTT
CDR3aa: CASSGDRGNTEAFF

d_gene: TRBD1
abundance: NA
j_gene: TRBJ1-4
v_gene: TRBV4-3
CDR3nt: TGCGCCAGCAGCCAAGTGCGGGGGGACAGAACCGAAAAACTGTTTTTT
CDR3aa: CASSQVRGDRTEKLFF

d_gene: NA
abundance: NA
j_gene: TRBJ1-1
v_gene: TRBV4-2
CDR3nt: TGTGCCAGCAGCCAAGTGGGGGCAGTTGAAGCTTTCTTT
CDR3aa: CASSQVGAVEAFF

d_gene: TRBD1
abundance: NA
j_gene: TRBJ1-3
v_gene: TRBV29-1
CDR3nt: TGCAGCGTCGCCCCGACAGGGTCATCGGGAAACACCATATATTTT
CDR3aa: CSVAPTGSSGNTIYF

d_gene: TRBD2
abundance: NA
j_gene: TRBJ2-1
v_gene: TRBV7-7
CDR3nt: TGTGCTAGCAGCTTAGCGGGGGGGGGATCCTACAATGAGCAGTTCTTC
CDR3aa: CASSLAGGGSYNEQFF

d_gene: TRBD1
abundance: NA
j_gene: TRBJ1-6
v_gene: TRBV29-1
CDR3nt: TGCAGCGTTCGTCGACAGGGGGCTAATTCACCCCTCCACTTT
CDR3aa: CSVRRQGANSPLHF

d_gene: NA
abundance: NA
j_gene: TRBJ2-7
v_gene: TRBV10-2
CDR3nt: TGCGCCAGCAATCTATACGAGCAGTACTTC
CDR3aa: CASNLYEQYF

d_gene: NA
abundance: NA
j_gene: TRBJ1-5
v_gene: TRBV2
CDR3nt: TGTGCCAGCAGTGGGAGCGGGGGGGATCAGCCCCAGCATTTT
CDR3aa: CASSGSGGDQPQHF

d_gene: NA
abundance: NA
j_gene: TRBJ2-5
v_gene: TRBV7-9
CDR3nt: TGTGCCAGCAGCTTGCAGAAAGAGACCCAGTACTTC
CDR3aa: CASSLQKETQYF

d_gene: NA
abundance: NA
j_gene: TRBJ2-1
v_gene: TRBV2
CDR3nt: TGTGCCAGCAGTGTCGGCAATGAGCAGTTCTTC
CDR3aa: CASSVGNEQFF

d_gene: NA
abundance: NA
j_gene: TRBJ2-3
v_gene: TRBV6-1
CDR3nt: TGTGCCAGCAGTGAATGGGCAGGATCTATTAGCACAGATACGCAGTATTTT
CDR3aa: CASSEWAGSISTDTQYF

d_gene: TRBD1
abundance: NA
j_gene: TRBJ1-1
v_gene: TRBV4-1
CDR3nt: TGCGCCAGCAGCCACCTGCCTACAGGGGAGCCTGAAGCTTTCTTT
CDR3aa: CASSHLPTGEPEAFF

d_gene: NA
abundance: NA
j_gene: TRBJ1-3
v_gene: TRBV27
CDR3nt: TGTGCCAGCATATTAGGAAACACCATATATTTT
CDR3aa: CASILGNTIYF

d_gene: TRBD1
abundance: few
j_gene: TRBJ1-2
v_gene: TRBV29-1
CDR3nt: TGCAGCGCGGCCGACAGGGGACCCACCCCTGGCTACACCTTC
CDR3aa: CSAADRGPTPGYTF

d_gene: TRBD1
abundance: NA
j_gene: TRBJ1-1
v_gene: TRBV5-1
CDR3nt: TGCGCCAGCAGCTTGGCCGGGACAGGGAGGAACACTGAAGCTTTCTTT
CDR3aa: CASSLAGTGRNTEAFF

d_gene: TRBD1
abundance: once
j_gene: TRBJ2-4
v_gene: TRBV9
CDR3nt: TGTGCCAGCAGCCTTACAGGGGGTTCTGGAAACATTCAGTACTTC
CDR3aa: CASSLTGGSGNIQYF

d_gene: NA
abundance: NA
j_gene: TRBJ2-3
v_gene: TRBV10-2
CDR3nt: TGCGCCAGCACGGACTCTAGCACAGATACGCAGTATTTT
CDR3aa: CASTDSSTDTQYF

d_gene: TRBD1
abundance: NA
j_gene: TRBJ2-5
v_gene: TRBV11-3
CDR3nt: TGTGCCAGCAGCTCGACAGGGGACGAGACCCAGTACTTC
CDR3aa: CASSSTGDETQYF

d_gene: NA
abundance: NA
j_gene: TRBJ1-4
v_gene: TRBV5-1
CDR3nt: TGCGCCAGCAGCTTGGGGCAGGGCAATGAAAAACTGTTTTTT
CDR3aa: CASSLGQGNEKLFF

d_gene: NA
abundance: NA
j_gene: TRBJ1-1
v_gene: TRBV29-1
CDR3nt: TGCAGCGTTGAGAAACAGGGAAGAGGCACTGAAGCTTTCTTT
CDR3aa: CSVEKQGRGTEAFF

d_gene: NA
abundance: NA
j_gene: TRBJ1-1
v_gene: TRBV28
CDR3nt: TGTGCCAGCAGTCCACCGACAGGGAACACTGAAGCTTTCTTT
CDR3aa: CASSPPTGNTEAFF

d_gene: TRBD1
abundance: NA
j_gene: TRBJ1-2
v_gene: TRBV6-1
CDR3nt: TGTGCCAGCAGTGAAACGACAGGGATCGGGGTCTACACCTTC
CDR3aa: CASSETTGIGVYTF

d_gene: TRBD1
abundance: NA
j_gene: TRBJ2-3
v_gene: TRBV5-1
CDR3nt: TGCGCCAGCATCCCGGGACAGGGATCAGATACGCAGTATTTT
CDR3aa: CASIPGQGSDTQYF

d_gene: NA
abundance: NA
j_gene: TRBJ1-2
v_gene: TRBV7-8
CDR3nt: TGTGCCAGCAGCCCAACAGGGATCGTTAACTATGGCTACACCTTC
CDR3aa: CASSPTGIVNYGYTF

d_gene: NA
abundance: few
j_gene: TRBJ1-2
v_gene: TRBV19
CDR3nt: TGTGCCAGTAGTGGGGTGGAGGGGAACTATGGCTACACCTTC
CDR3aa: CASSGVEGNYGYTF

d_gene: NA
abundance: NA
j_gene: TRBJ2-6
v_gene: TRBV6-5
CDR3nt: TGTGCCAGCAGTTACTCTGGCGGCTCTGGGGCCAACGTCCTGACTTTC
CDR3aa: CASSYSGGSGANVLTF

d_gene: NA
abundance: NA
j_gene: TRBJ1-2
v_gene: TRBV5-6
CDR3nt: TGTGCCAGCAGCGGCGGGACGGCTCCCTTCCTCACCTTC
CDR3aa: CASSGGTAPFLTF

d_gene: TRBD2
abundance: few
j_gene: TRBJ2-3
v_gene: TRBV5-1
CDR3nt: TGCGCCAGCAGCCCGAGCGGGGGGGAGCTCTGGACGCAGTATTTT
CDR3aa: CASSPSGGELWTQYF

d_gene: NA
abundance: NA
j_gene: TRBJ2-2
v_gene: TRBV4-3
CDR3nt: TGCGCCAGCAGCCACAATGTTTACACCGGGGAGCTGTTTTTT
CDR3aa: CASSHNVYTGELFF

d_gene: NA
abundance: NA
j_gene: TRBJ2-7
v_gene: TRBV30
CDR3nt: TGTGCCTGGACTATTGACTACGAGCAGTACTTC
CDR3aa: CAWTIDYEQYF

d_gene: NA
abundance: NA
j_gene: TRBJ1-3
v_gene: TRBV14
CDR3nt: TGTGCCAGCAGCCGTGCAGGGTCTTTCTCTGGAAACACCATATATTTT
CDR3aa: CASSRAGSFSGNTIYF

d_gene: NA
abundance: NA
j_gene: TRBJ1-4
v_gene: TRBV3-1/TRBV3-2
CDR3nt: TGTGCCAGCAGCCCCTCGGGGTTCGAAACTAATGAAAAACTGTTTTTT
CDR3aa: CASSPSGFETNEKLFF

d_gene: TRBD2
abundance: NA
j_gene: TRBJ2-7
v_gene: TRBV19
CDR3nt: TGTGCCAGTAGTCCCAAAGGCGGGAGGGAGCAGTACTTC
CDR3aa: CASSPKGGREQYF

d_gene: TRBD1
abundance: NA
j_gene: TRBJ2-1
v_gene: TRBV18
CDR3nt: TGTGCCAGCTCACCGACAGGGAATGAGTACAATGAGCAGTTCTTC
CDR3aa: CASSPTGNEYNEQFF

d_gene: TRBD2
abundance: NA
j_gene: TRBJ2-1
v_gene: TRBV5-6
CDR3nt: TGTGCCAGCAGCTCTCCTCTAGCGGGGTCGAATGAGCAGTTCTTC
CDR3aa: CASSSPLAGSNEQFF

d_gene: TRBD1
abundance: NA
j_gene: TRBJ2-1
v_gene: TRBV19
CDR3nt: TGTGCCAGTAGGGGGACAGGGATTAGCTCCTACAATGAGCAGTTCTTC
CDR3aa: CASRGTGISSYNEQFF

d_gene: NA
abundance: NA
j_gene: TRBJ2-1
v_gene: TRBV1
CDR3nt: TGCACCAGCAGCTCTACCCTGTCACTAGCGGGGGGCCCCCGTGAGCAGTTCTTC
CDR3aa: CTSSSTLSLAGGPREQFF

d_gene: TRBD1
abundance: NA
j_gene: TRBJ2-6
v_gene: TRBV19
CDR3nt: TGTGCCAGTAGTACGGGGACAGACCTTAAACTCTCTGGGGCCAACGTCCTGACTTTC
CDR3aa: CASSTGTDLKLSGANVLTF